This entry concerns a single T cell receptor beta chain. Its cognate antigen is unknown. With 5 bases removed from V and 0 bases from J, the gap between germline ends came to 8 bases. This CDR3 is 15 amino acids long. Per the germline V gene, CDR1 is LNHDA and CDR2 is SQIVND (reference sequence). The data derive from a study of T cell responses to AZD1222 COVID-19 vaccine. Assay used: immunoSEQ multiplex PCR; TCRdb lists only in-frame clones, some missing. The sample consists of about 84,000 clones, roughly nine tenths of them appearing once. General observations from the study: Repertoires were sampled only after the peak T cell response.

The TCR was taken from an adult in good health. Sequencing was performed on peripheral blood, taken on day 0 of AZD1222 vaccination. The genes are TRBV19 and TRBJ2-6; D gene unclear. The CDR3 DNA follows: TGTGCCAGTAGTCCTACAGTCTCTGGGGCCAACGTCCTGACTTTC. This codes for CASSPTVSGANVLTF.